A single sample gave rise to the 18 T cell receptor beta chains below, sequenced in a study of OX40 agonist ivuxolimab in advanced cancers. The table came from immunoSEQ multiplex PCR; TCRdb's copy has only in-frame clones and leaves some out. The table lists over 85,000 clones, around 80% of them singletons, with approximately 1.2% in the top ten. The material was CD4+ or CD8+ T cells sorted from blood, obtained in a trial of the OX40 agonist ivuxolimab. These receptors came from an adult with an advanced solid tumor such as melanoma, head and neck, liver or kidney cancer.

The gene calls are TRBV7-8 and TRBJ1-2; no definite D call. The CDR3 loop spans 13 amino acids. Germline CDR1 reads SGHVS; CDR2 reads FQNEAQ. The V and J ends lost 5 bases and 5 bases respectively, with 12 bases between them. The CDR3 here is CASSQERRYGYTF. The CDR3 DNA sequence: TGTGCCAGCAGCCAAGAACGGAGATATGGCTACACCTTC.

This sequence joins TRBV28 and TRBJ1-2; D remains ambiguous. This CDR3 spans 13 amino acids. Trimming left V 5 bases short and J 0 bases short, with 7 bases between. CDR1 and CDR2 from the germline V gene are MDHEN and SYDVKM. CDR3 in DNA: TGTGCCAGCAGTCCCTCTCCTAACTATGGCTACACCTTC. As protein: CASSPSPNYGYTF.

This clone was observed once. This chain uses TRBV27 with TRBJ2-3, with D possibly being TRBD1 or TRBD2 (5 bases each). This CDR3 spans 17 amino acids. V was shortened by 2 bases and J by 3 bases, with 18 bases between the two germline ends. Looked up from germline, CDR1 is MNHEY and CDR2 is SMNVEV (reference sequence). The CDR3 reads CASSLHTGQGSTDTQYF. CDR3 in DNA: TGTGCCAGCAGTTTACATACGGGGCAGGGTTCGACAGATACGCAGTATTTT.

V is TRBV5-1 and J is TRBJ2-7; D call uncertain. Germline V lookup: CDR1 SGHRS, CDR2 YFSETQ. The CDR3 has 13 residues. The CDR3 is CASSLGPFYKQYV. The CDR3 coding sequence is TGCGCCAGCAGCTTGGGACCTTTCTACAAGCAGTACGTC.

The chain has TRBV7-3 and TRBJ2-7; a possible D gene is TRBD2 (6 bases). Trimming shortened V by 5 bases and J by 3 bases, and 11 bases separated the two germline ends. The CDR3 spans 13 residues. Germline lookup yields CDR1 SGHTA and CDR2 FQGTGA. The CDR3 nucleotides are TGTGCCAGCAGCGATAGCGGCCGCTACGAGCAGTACGTC. Protein product: CASSDSGRYEQYV.

This clone showed up just a few times. J is TRBJ1-2 and V is TRBV6-6, with a possible D match to TRBD1 (5 bases). V was shortened by 7 bases and J by 6 bases, with 12 bases between the two germline ends. The CDR3 consists of 12 residues. Germline V gene lookup returns CDR1 MNHNY and CDR2 SVGAGI (reference sequence). The CDR3 bases are TGTGCCAGCAAGGAGGGGATTCATGGCTACACCTTC. Translated, it gives CASKEGIHGYTF.

This chain joins TRBV11-2 and TRBJ1-4; D perhaps matches TRBD1 (6 bases). Germline lookup yields CDR1 SGHAT and CDR2 FQNNGV. V shed 1 base and J shed 5 bases, with 8 bases lying between them. The CDR3 contains 14 residues. The CDR3 sequence is CASSLGQGNEKLFF. Written as DNA, the CDR3 is TGTGCCAGCAGCTTAGGGCAGGGGAATGAAAAACTGTTTTTT.

The rearrangement uses TRBV7-9 and TRBJ2-7; D is possibly TRBD1 or TRBD2 (6 bases each). The V end lost 5 bases, the J end lost 3 bases, and 17 bases lay between the germline ends. The germline CDR1 and CDR2 sequences are SEHNR and FQNEAQ (reference sequence). The CDR3 sequence is 15 residues long. CDR3 region: CASSGGGTRHYEQYV. CDR3 sequence (DNA): TGTGCCAGCAGCGGGGGCGGGACAAGGCACTACGAGCAGTACGTC.

The chain uses TRBV2 and TRBJ2-1; tentative D call: TRBD2 (5 bases). Between the trimmed V and J ends, which lost 7 bases and 10 bases, there was a span of 11 bases. Per germline, CDR1 SNHLY and CDR2 FYNNEI. The CDR3 sequence is 11 residues long. The DNA for the CDR3 is TGTGCCAGCACATCAGGCGGGGAGCAGTTCTTC. Translated, it gives CASTSGGEQFF.

The V and J genes are TRBV7-8 and TRBJ1-2; D gene ambiguous. The CDR3 is 13 residues long. CDR1 SGHVS and CDR2 FQNEAQ come from the germline V gene. With 5 bases removed from V and 4 bases from J, the gap between germline ends came to 11 bases. CDR3: CASSDRATYGYTF. CDR3 coding DNA: TGTGCCAGCAGCGACCGGGCTACCTATGGCTACACCTTC.

The sample holds a few counts of this clone. V usage is TRBV6-5 and J usage is TRBJ2-1; TRBD1 might be the D (6 bases). The V end was cut by 0 bases, the J end by 8 bases, with 11 bases between. The CDR3 is 14 amino acids. Germline CDR1 and CDR2: MNHEY and SVGAGI. The CDR3 loop is CASSYSIHRDEQFF. Here the CDR3 DNA reads TGTGCCAGCAGTTACTCGATCCACAGGGATGAGCAGTTCTTC.

In nucleotides, the CDR3 is TGTGCCAGTGCGGGGGGGGACCATGAAAAACTGTTTTTT. Protein product: CASAGGDHEKLFF. The chain couples TRBV28 to TRBJ1-4, with D possibly matching TRBD1 (5 bases). The V gene lost 9 bases and the J gene lost 6 bases, with 14 bases spanning the gap. From germline, CDR1 is MDHEN and CDR2 SYDVKM. CDR3 length: 13 residues. The full variable domain, in which reference TRBV28 and TRBJ1-4 provide the parts outside the CDR3, is DVKVTQSSRYLVKRTGEKVFLECVQDMDHENMFWYRQDPGLGLRLIYFSYDVKMKEKGDIPEGYSVSREKKERFSLILESASTNQTSMYLCASAGGDHEKLFFGSGTQLSVL.

The chain combines TRBV6-1 with TRBJ2-7; perhaps TRBD1 as D (5 bases). CDR1 is MNHNS, CDR2 SASEGT, per germline. The CDR3 runs 14 residues. V was pared by 4 bases and J by 2 bases, with 12 bases between. CDR3 loop: CASSALDRTYEQYF. In nucleotides, the CDR3 is TGTGCCAGCAGTGCCCTAGACAGAACCTACGAGCAGTACTTC.

This clone occurred once. The gene calls are TRBV27 and TRBJ2-3; 8 nucleotides agree with TRBD2. Germline V gene lookup returns CDR1 MNHEY and CDR2 SMNVEV (reference sequence). This CDR3 is 17 amino acids long. V dropped 4 bases and J dropped 2; count of bases not matched to a gene: 11. In DNA form, the CDR3 reads TGTGCCAGCAGTTCCCTCGGGACTAGTTTGTACACAGATACGCAGTATTTT. It is translated as CASSSLGTSLYTDTQYF.

The chain links TRBV10-3 to TRBJ1-1; TRBD1 is a possible D gene (6 bases). CDR1 and CDR2 (germline): ENHRY, SYGVKD. CDR3 length: 13 residues. Deletions cut 5 bases from V and 10 bases from J, with 17 bases between. CDR3 DNA: TGTGCCATCAGTCCCTCGGGGGGGCAAGTAGCTTTCTTT. This encodes CAISPSGGQVAFF.

The chain is built from TRBV27 and TRBJ2-1, with TRBD1 matching over 12 bases. CDR3 length: 16 amino acids. Germline V CDR1 and CDR2: MNHEY, SMNVEV (reference sequence). J gave up 9 bases and V 5 bases, and 11 bases lay outside the gene matches. In nucleotides, the CDR3 is TGTGCCAGCAGTCCGGGGACAGGGGGCCCCGACCGTGAGCAGTTCTTC. Translation: CASSPGTGGPDREQFF.

V and J are TRBV5-1 and TRBJ2-7; D tentatively reads TRBD1 or TRBD2 (5 bases each). The CDR3 totals 14 residues. CDR1 is SGHRS and CDR2 is YFSETQ in the germline V gene. V lost 5 bases, J lost 2 bases, and 14 bases lay in between. CDR3 DNA: TGCGCCAGCAGGGTGGCAGGGAGCCCCTACGAGCAGTACTTC. Translation gives CASRVAGSPYEQYF.

The chain joins TRBV7-2 to TRBJ2-5; D remains unclear. The V and J ends lost 2 bases and 5 bases respectively, with 12 bases between them. CDR1 is SGHTA, CDR2 FQGNSA, per germline. The CDR3 consists of 14 residues. The DNA for the CDR3 is TGTGCCAGCAGCTTATTAGGGCTGGGGGAGACCCAGTACTTC. This translates into CASSLLGLGETQYF. The variable domain in full, completed from reference TRBV7-2 and TRBJ2-5, reads GAGVSQSPSNKVTEKGKDVELRCDPISGHTALYWYRQSLGQGLEFLIYFQGNSAPDKSGLPSDRFSAERTGGSVSTLTIQRTQQEDSAVYLCASSLLGLGETQYFGPGTRLLVL.